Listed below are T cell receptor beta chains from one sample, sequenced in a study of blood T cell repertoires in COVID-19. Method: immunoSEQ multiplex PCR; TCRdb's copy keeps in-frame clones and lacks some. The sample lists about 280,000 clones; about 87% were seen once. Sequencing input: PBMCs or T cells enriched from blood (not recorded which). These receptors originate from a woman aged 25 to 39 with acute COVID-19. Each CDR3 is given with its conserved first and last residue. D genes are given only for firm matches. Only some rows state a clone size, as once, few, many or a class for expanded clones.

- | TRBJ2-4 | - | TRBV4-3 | CASSQGYLVAELLAKNIQYF | TGCGCCAGCAGCCAAGGGTATTTGGTAGCGGAGCTCCTAGCCAAAAACATTCAGTACTTC
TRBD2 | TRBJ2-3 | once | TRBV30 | CAWSVLAGFTDTQYF | TGTGCCTGGAGTGTACTAGCGGGATTCACAGATACGCAGTATTTT
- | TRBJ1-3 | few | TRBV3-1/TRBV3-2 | CASSQDSGSSGNTIYF | TGTGCCAGCAGCCAAGATTCAGGCAGCTCTGGAAACACCATATATTTT
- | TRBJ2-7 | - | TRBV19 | CASGAAVSYEQYF | TGTGCCAGTGGGGCAGCAGTCTCCTACGAGCAGTACTTC
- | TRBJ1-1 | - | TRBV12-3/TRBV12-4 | CASLRGLITEAFF | TGTGCCAGCTTAAGAGGGCTTATCACTGAAGCTTTCTTT
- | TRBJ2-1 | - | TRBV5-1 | CASSLIESSYNEQFF | TGCGCCAGCAGCTTGATCGAGAGCTCCTACAATGAGCAGTTCTTC
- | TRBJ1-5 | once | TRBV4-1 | CASSQGGSVGGYSNQPQHF | TGCGCCAGCAGCCAAGGAGGATCGGTCGGGGGGTATAGCAATCAGCCCCAGCATTTT
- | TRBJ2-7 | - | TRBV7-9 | CASSLISGYEQYF | TGTGCCAGCAGCTTAATTAGCGGATACGAGCAGTACTTC
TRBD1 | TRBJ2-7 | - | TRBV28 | CASSFAWDRASYEQYF | TGTGCCAGCAGTTTCGCCTGGGACAGGGCTTCCTACGAGCAGTACTTC
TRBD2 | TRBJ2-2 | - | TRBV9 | CASSPTSGFPGELFF | TGTGCCAGCAGCCCGACTAGCGGATTTCCCGGGGAGCTGTTTTTT
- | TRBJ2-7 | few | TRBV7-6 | CASSLELSYEQYF | TGTGCCAGCAGCTTAGAACTAAGCTACGAGCAGTACTTC
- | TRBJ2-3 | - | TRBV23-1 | CASSFKGGAVPDTQYF | TGCGCCAGCAGCTTTAAAGGGGGGGCGGTCCCAGATACGCAGTATTTT
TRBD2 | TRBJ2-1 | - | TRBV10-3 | CAINPTLAGVGNEQFF | TGTGCCATCAATCCTACGCTAGCGGGAGTGGGGAATGAGCAGTTCTTC
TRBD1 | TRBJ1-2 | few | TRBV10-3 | CAISGTGKSYGYTF | TGTGCCATCAGTGGGACAGGGAAGAGCTATGGCTACACCTTC
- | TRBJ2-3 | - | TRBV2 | CASSDPQRTDTQYF | TGTGCCAGCAGTGATCCACAGCGCACAGATACGCAGTATTTT
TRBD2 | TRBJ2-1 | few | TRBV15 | CATSRDLAGANEQFF | TGTGCCACCAGCAGAGATTTAGCGGGCGCAAATGAGCAGTTCTTC
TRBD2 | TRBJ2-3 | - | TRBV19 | CASSTPFGRGGTDTQYF | TGTGCCAGTAGTACCCCTTTCGGGAGGGGAGGCACAGATACGCAGTATTTT
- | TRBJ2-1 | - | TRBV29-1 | CSVDNPLVASYNEQFF | TGCAGCGTTGATAACCCCCTAGTGGCGTCCTACAATGAGCAGTTCTTC
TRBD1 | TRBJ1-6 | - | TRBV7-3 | CASSQGQGPSPLHF | TGTGCCAGCAGCCAAGGACAGGGTCCCTCACCCCTCCACTTT
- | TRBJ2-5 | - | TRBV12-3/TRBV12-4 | CASSLQVIETQYF | TGTGCCAGCAGTTTACAGGTTATAGAGACCCAGTACTTC
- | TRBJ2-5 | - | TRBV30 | CAWSVGERETQYF | TGTGCCTGGAGTGTTGGGGAGCGGGAGACCCAGTACTTC
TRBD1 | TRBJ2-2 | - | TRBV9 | CASSVETTGTYNTGELFF | TGTGCCAGCAGCGTAGAAACGACAGGGACATATAACACCGGGGAGCTGTTTTTT
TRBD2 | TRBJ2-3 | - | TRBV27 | CASSPTTGGPPDTQYF | TGTGCCAGCAGTCCCACCACGGGAGGGCCGCCAGATACGCAGTATTTT
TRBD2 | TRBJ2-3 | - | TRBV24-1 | CATSGTGLAVSTDTQYF | TGTGCCACCAGTGGGACGGGACTAGCGGTTAGCACAGATACGCAGTATTTT
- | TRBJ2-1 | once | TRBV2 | CASSGDRDKSSYNEQFF | TGTGCCAGCAGTGGTGACCGCGACAAAAGCTCCTACAATGAGCAGTTCTTC
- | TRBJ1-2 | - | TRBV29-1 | CSTTHTGYGYTF | TGCAGCACAACCCACACAGGCTATGGCTACACCTTC
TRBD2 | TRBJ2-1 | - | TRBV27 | CASSLSKAGTYNEQFF | TGTGCCAGCAGTTTATCGAAAGCGGGAACATACAATGAGCAGTTCTTC
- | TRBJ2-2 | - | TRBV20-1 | CSASQTPSGELFF | TGCAGTGCTAGTCAGACACCTTCCGGGGAGCTGTTTTTT
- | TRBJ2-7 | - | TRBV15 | CATSRDRASPYEQYF | TGTGCCACCAGCAGAGATAGGGCTAGCCCCTACGAGCAGTACTTC
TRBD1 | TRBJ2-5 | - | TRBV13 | CASSPGQGAWETQYF | TGTGCCAGCAGCCCGGGACAGGGGGCTTGGGAGACCCAGTACTTC
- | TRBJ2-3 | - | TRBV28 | CASSPRRPGGDTQYF | TGTGCCAGCAGCCCCCGAAGGCCGGGCGGGGATACGCAGTATTTT
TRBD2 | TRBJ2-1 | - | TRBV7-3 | CASSLKGLAGGPSIYEQFF | TGTGCCAGCAGCTTAAAAGGGCTAGCGGGAGGGCCATCTATCTATGAGCAGTTCTTC
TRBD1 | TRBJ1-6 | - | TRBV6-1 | CASSEGTGYNSPLHF | TGTGCCAGCAGTGAAGGGACAGGGTACAATTCACCCCTCCACTTT
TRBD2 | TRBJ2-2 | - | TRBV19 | CASRVMREPYTGELFF | TGTGCCAGTAGGGTTATGCGGGAGCCGTACACCGGGGAGCTGTTTTTT
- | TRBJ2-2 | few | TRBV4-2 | CASSQETGPGELFF | TGTGCCAGCAGCCAGGAGACAGGCCCCGGGGAGCTGTTTTTT
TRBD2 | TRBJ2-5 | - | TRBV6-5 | CASSTGTSGEETQYF | TGTGCCAGCAGTACCGGGACTAGCGGGGAAGAGACCCAGTACTTC
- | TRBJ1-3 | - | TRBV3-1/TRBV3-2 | CASSQDPGSGNTIYF | TGTGCCAGCAGCCAAGACCCCGGGTCTGGAAACACCATATATTTT
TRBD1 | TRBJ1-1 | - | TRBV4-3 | CASSQEGAAPVNTEAFF | TGCGCCAGCAGCCAGGAGGGGGCCGCCCCCGTGAACACTGAAGCTTTCTTT
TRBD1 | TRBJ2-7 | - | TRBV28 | CASSFLGTGIYEQYF | TGTGCCAGCAGTTTTTTAGGGACAGGGATATACGAGCAGTACTTC